The 26 T cell receptor beta chains reported below all come from one sample, sequenced in a study of cytotoxic CD8 clonotypes in ibrutinib-treated CLL. Only in-frame clones appear in the TCRdb table, and some are missing; sequencing was by immunoSEQ multiplex PCR. Of 120,000 to 150,000 clones in the sample, around 93% were seen once. This material consisted of PBMCs, taken after 12 months of ibrutinib treatment. The origin of the receptors is a human donor with chronic lymphocytic leukemia.

This sequence joins TRBV28 and TRBJ1-5, with D possibly TRBD1 on 5 matching bases. Germline V gene lookup returns CDR1 MDHEN and CDR2 SYDVKM. The CDR3 extends over 15 amino acids. The V gene lost 5 bases and the J gene lost 4 bases, with 15 bases spanning the gap. For the CDR3, the DNA is TGTGCCAGCAGTCTATCCCATGGGGGAAATCAGCCCCAGCATTTT. It is translated as CASSLSHGGNQPQHF.

The chain carries TRBV6-5 and TRBJ2-7, with a possible D match to TRBD2 (6 bases). Trimming left V 7 bases short and J 6 bases short, with 10 bases between. Germline V gene data show CDR1 as MNHEY and CDR2 as SVGAGI. The CDR3 runs 11 residues. The CDR3 DNA sequence: TGTGCCAGCATGCGGGGTCGCGAGCAGTACTTC. Amino acid sequence: CASMRGREQYF.

This chain connects TRBV28 to TRBJ2-1; 11 bases map to TRBD2. Trimming removed 1 base from V and 6 bases from J; junction bases left unmatched: 2. Germline CDR1 MDHEN, CDR2 SYDVKM. This CDR3 spans 15 amino acids. CDR3 region: CASSLSSGGPNEQFF. The DNA for the CDR3 is TGTGCCAGCAGTTTATCTAGCGGGGGGCCCAATGAGCAGTTCTTC.

The chain combines TRBV7-6 with TRBJ1-3, with D unresolved. The ends were cut back, 5 bases at V and 4 bases at J, with 12 bases in the middle. The CDR3 loop spans 14 amino acids. Germline V gene data show CDR1 as SGHVS and CDR2 as FNYEAQ. CDR3 protein: CASSPASGGNTIYF. As DNA, the CDR3 is TGTGCCAGCAGCCCGGCATCGGGCGGAAACACCATATATTTT. The full variable domain, with the rest looked up from reference TRBV7-6 and TRBJ1-3, is GAGVSQSPRYKVTKRGQDVALRCDPISGHVSLYWYRQALGQGPEFLTYFNYEAQQDKSGLPNDRFSAERPEGSISTLTIQRTEQRDSAMYRCASSPASGGNTIYFGEGSWLTVV.

This chain joins TRBV7-2 and TRBJ1-5, with TRBD1 as a possible D gene (5 bases). This CDR3 spans 15 amino acids. Per germline, CDR1 SGHTA and CDR2 FQGNSA. The germline V and J ends were trimmed by 1 base and 10 bases, with 17 bases remaining between them. The CDR3: CASSLVTWGISPQHF. The CDR3 DNA follows: TGTGCCAGCAGCTTAGTAACCTGGGGCATTTCTCCCCAGCATTTT.

This chain connects TRBV7-9 to TRBJ2-1; 14 bases align to TRBD2. Germline assignment: CDR1 SEHNR and CDR2 FQNEAQ (reference sequence). The length of the CDR3 is 15 residues. Germline trimming cut 4 bases from V and 7 bases from J; bases unmatched to any gene: 3. The DNA for the CDR3 is TGTGCCAGCAGCTATGGGACTAGCGGGAGAAATGAGCAGTTCTTC. Its protein product is CASSYGTSGRNEQFF.

Regarding this clone: The germline gene is not matched at one end of the junction; a read error may be the cause. The chain carries TRBV7-7 and TRBJ2-3, with TRBD2 identical over 9 bases. The CDR3 is 15 amino acids. Germline assignment: CDR1 SSHAT and CDR2 FNYEAQ (reference sequence). The CDR3 DNA is TGTGCTAGCAGTATGGGGACTAGCTACACAGATACGCAGTATTTT. Amino acid sequence: CASSMGTSYTDTQYF.

This clone occurred once. This chain joins TRBV27 and TRBJ1-5; D is unresolved. Trimming left V 1 base short and J 6 bases short, with 13 bases between. The length of the CDR3 is 15 residues. Germline assignment: CDR1 MNHEY and CDR2 SMNVEV (reference sequence). DNA of the CDR3: TGTGCCAGCAGTTTATTGAAGGGTATAGGTCAGCCCCAGCATTTT. Protein: CASSLLKGIGQPQHF.

The V gene is TRBV5-1, the J gene TRBJ2-2, with a weak D call TRBD2 (5 bases). The CDR3 covers 13 residues. From germline, CDR1 is SGHRS and CDR2 YFSETQ. Trimming pared 6 bases from V and 7 bases from J, leaving 13 bases between. CDR3 DNA: TGCGCCAGCATGGGAATCGGGGACGGGGAGCTGTTTTTT. Residues: CASMGIGDGELFF.

V and J are TRBV7-9 and TRBJ2-1; possible D gene TRBD1, 5 bases. Trimming stripped 1 base from V and 2 bases from J, with 9 bases between. There are 15 residues in the CDR3. Germline V gene sequence: CDR1 SEHNR, CDR2 FQNEAQ (reference sequence). Written as DNA, the CDR3 is TGTGCCAGCAGCTTAGTAGGGGTAACCTACAATGAGCAGTTCTTC. It codes for CASSLVGVTYNEQFF.

The chain uses TRBV28 and TRBJ2-7; 7 bases agree with TRBD2. Germline assignment: CDR1 MDHEN and CDR2 SYDVKM. V lost 6 bases, J lost 2 bases, and 7 bases stayed unmatched. The CDR3 extends over 14 amino acids. CDR3 nucleotide sequence: TGTGCCAGCAGACCTCAGGGAGGGACCTACGAGCAGTACTTC. Translation: CASRPQGGTYEQYF.

The table lists this clone with a count of one. The chain combines TRBV5-6 with TRBJ1-1; no firm D call. From germline, CDR1 is SGHDT and CDR2 YYEEEE. The CDR3 extends over 13 amino acids. V lost 4 bases, J lost 8 bases, and 15 bases lay in between. CDR3 sequence: CASSPLPSSEAFF. DNA of the CDR3: TGTGCCAGCAGCCCGCTCCCGTCCTCGGAAGCTTTCTTT.

The J gene is TRBJ2-7, the V gene TRBV28; 10 positions match TRBD2. V lost 1 base to trimming and J lost 1 base; unmatched junction nucleotides: 1. CDR1 MDHEN and CDR2 SYDVKM come from the germline V gene. The CDR3 runs 15 residues. CDR3 residues: CASSLSGLASYEQYF. The CDR3 region has the DNA TGTGCCAGCAGTTTATCGGGACTAGCGTCCTACGAGCAGTACTTC.

The chain links TRBV18 to TRBJ2-1; 11 positions agree with TRBD2. Per the germline V gene, CDR1 is KGHSH and CDR2 is LQKENI. Germline trimming cut 3 bases from V and 4 bases from J; bases unmatched to any gene: 8. This CDR3 has 17 amino acids. CDR3 nucleotide sequence: TGTGCCAGCTCACCCGGGGCAGGGACTAGCGGTTACAATGAGCAGTTCTTC. Its translation is CASSPGAGTSGYNEQFF. Supplemented by reference TRBV18 and TRBJ2-1, the full variable domain reads NAGVMQNPRHLVRRRGQEARLRCSPMKGHSHVYWYRQLPEEGLKFMVYLQKENIIDESGMPKERFSAEFPKEGPSILRIQQVVRGDSAAYFCASSPGAGTSGYNEQFFGPGTRLTVL.

The chain has TRBV27 and TRBJ1-1; unclear D gene. The CDR3 has 13 residues. Germline CDR1 and CDR2: MNHEY and SMNVEV (reference sequence). The V gene lost 4 bases and the J gene lost 2 bases, with 8 bases spanning the gap. Here the CDR3 reads CASSYGRNTEAFF. In DNA, the CDR3 is TGTGCCAGCAGTTACGGGAGAAACACTGAAGCTTTCTTT.

This rearrangement joins TRBV7-3 to TRBJ2-1; TRBD2 aligns across 11 bases. Trimming removed 5 bases from V and 5 bases from J; junction bases left unmatched: 5. CDR1 and CDR2 from the germline V gene are SGHTA and FQGTGA. The length of the CDR3 is 15 residues. The CDR3 here is CASSLQTSGNNEQFF. Here the CDR3 DNA reads TGTGCCAGCAGCCTTCAGACTAGCGGGAACAATGAGCAGTTCTTC.

V and J are TRBV13 and TRBJ1-3, with no clear D. The CDR3 runs 15 residues. The V gene lost 1 base and the J gene lost 0 bases, with 7 bases spanning the gap. The germline CDR1 and CDR2 sequences are PRHDT and FYEKMQ (reference sequence). The CDR3 bases are TGTGCCAGCAGCTTAGTAACCATCTCTGGAAACACCATATATTTT. Its protein is CASSLVTISGNTIYF.

The chain has TRBV13 and TRBJ1-3; possibly TRBD1 for D (6 bases). V was trimmed by 5 bases and J by 1 base, leaving 15 bases between them. The CDR3 covers 16 residues. Germline values: CDR1 PRHDT, CDR2 FYEKMQ (reference sequence). The CDR3 loop is CASSNQDRPSGNTIYF. The CDR3 DNA is TGTGCCAGCAGCAACCAGGACAGACCGTCTGGAAACACCATATATTTT.

The chain uses TRBV5-1 and TRBJ1-4; D might be TRBD1 (6 bases). V gave up 4 bases and J gave up 8 bases, with 18 bases separating them. Germline V gives CDR1 SGHRS, CDR2 YFSETQ. CDR3 size: 15 residues. CDR3 amino acids: CASSPAGTQGEKLFF. The CDR3 nucleotides read TGCGCCAGCAGCCCAGCCGGGACACAGGGCGAAAAACTGTTTTTT.

The chain uses TRBV7-2 and TRBJ2-1; 13 bases match TRBD2. V lost 3 bases, J lost 8 bases, and 10 bases stayed unmatched. CDR1 SGHTA and CDR2 FQGNSA come from the germline V gene. This CDR3 has 17 residues. In DNA, the CDR3 is TGTGCCAGCAGCTTCCGACTAGCGGGAGGAGGTATCGATGAGCAGTTCTTC. Residues: CASSFRLAGGGIDEQFF. Full variable domain (remainder filled in from reference TRBV7-2 and TRBJ2-1): GAGVSQSPSNKVTEKGKDVELRCDPISGHTALYWYRQSLGQGLEFLIYFQGNSAPDKSGLPSDRFSAERTGGSVSTLTIQRTQQEDSAVYLCASSFRLAGGGIDEQFFGPGTRLTVL.

The gene calls are TRBV18 and TRBJ2-7; possibly TRBD1 for D (6 bases). Germline lookup yields CDR1 KGHSH and CDR2 LQKENI. CDR3 length equals 15 residues. With 3 bases removed from V and 4 bases from J, the gap between germline ends came to 16 bases. CDR3 nucleotides: TGTGCCAGCTCACCGGGACACAGTACCCTTTACGAGCAGTACTTC. Translated, it gives CASSPGHSTLYEQYF.

This clone was observed a few times. The chain's CDR3 is CATSRVISYSGANVLTF. The CDR3 DNA is TGTGCCACCAGCAGAGTTATCAGTTACTCTGGGGCCAACGTCCTGACTTTC. The rearrangement joins TRBV15 to TRBJ2-6; D is undetermined. The V gene lost 1 base and the J gene lost 0 bases, with 10 bases spanning the gap. The CDR3 runs 17 residues. CDR1 and CDR2 from the germline V gene are LNHNV and YYDKDF (reference sequence).

This clone has a single count. The gene calls are TRBV5-1 and TRBJ2-1; 8 bases are shared with TRBD2. J was trimmed by 0 bases and V by 7 bases; bases with no gene match: 3. The germline V gene has CDR1 SGHRS and CDR2 YFSETQ. The CDR3 totals 14 residues. CDR3 nucleotide sequence: TGCGCCAGCCTAAGCGGGAGCTCCTACAATGAGCAGTTCTTC. It specifies CASLSGSSYNEQFF.

The chain is built from TRBV29-1 and TRBJ2-5, with 7 bases identical to TRBD2. The end of the DNA is better explained by TRBJ2-7, so the J call may be wrong. Germline lookup yields CDR1 SQVTM and CDR2 ANQGSEA. CDR3 size: 13 residues. For the CDR3, the DNA is TGCAGCGTCAGCGGGATTTCCTTGGGCGAGCAGTACTTC. This codes for CSVSGISLGEQYF.

The genes are TRBV9 and TRBJ2-5; 9 bases match TRBD2. This CDR3 is built from 13 residues. V gave up 6 bases and J gave up 7 bases; unmatched junction bases: 7. Per the germline V gene, CDR1 is SGDLS and CDR2 is YYNGEE. The CDR3 spells CASTRTSAGTQYF. Here the CDR3 DNA reads TGTGCCAGCACAAGGACTAGCGCTGGGACCCAGTACTTC.

A word on this clone: A read error may produce the germline difference seen at one junction end. Other DNA sequences of this sample code for an identical CDR3. J is TRBJ2-7 and V is TRBV7-7, with D possibly being TRBD1 or TRBD2 (5 bases each). The germline V gene encodes CDR1 SSHAT and CDR2 FNYEAQ (reference sequence). The CDR3 runs to 13 residues. The CDR3 bases are TGTGCTAGCAGCCCGGGACCGACCTACGAGCAGTACTTC. Encoded protein: CASSPGPTYEQYF.